The clone carrying this T cell receptor (beta chain) was recorded a few times. Its antigen is unknown. This sample stems from a study of response to subunit inactivated influenza vaccine. Findings and limits, study-wide: Each seasonal influenza vaccination recruits few new T cells, the authors suggested.

MiXCR, run by TCRdb on the RT-PCR reads, gives a single entry per CDR3 protein. The sample shows 540,000 or so distinct CDR3 sequences, over 10% of them seen only once. V was trimmed by 1 base and J by 0 bases, leaving 10 bases between them. The CDR3 is made up of 15 amino acids. From germline, CDR1 is MDHEN and CDR2 SYDVKM. The sequence came from a man in his forties or fifties who received an inactivated influenza vaccine. The sequencing used PBMCs from blood, collected roughly 6 weeks after vaccination. The genes are TRBV28 and TRBJ2-7; perhaps D is TRBD1 or TRBD2 (5 bases each). CDR3: CASSLYQGPSYEQYF. The CDR3 region has the DNA TGTGCCAGCAGTTTATACCAGGGACCCTCCTACGAGCAGTACTTC.